This TCR beta chain stems from a study of T cells in Graves' hyperthyroidism and ophthalmopathy. Trimming took 0 bases from V and 4 from J; bases not matched to a gene: 2. Germline V gene lookup returns CDR1 SGHNT and CDR2 YENEEA. The CDR3 is 15 amino acids. RNA transcripts were the template for amplifying TCR beta CDR3 regions. The HTBI primer set drove a first-round RT-PCR of the TCR CDR3. TCRdb analysed the multiplex PCR reads with MiXCR anew, one entry per CDR3 protein. The sample has fewer than 500,000 distinct CDR3 sequences; 14% are singletons. Uncontrolled infection, other autoimmune disease, pregnancy or lactation excluded patients. Thyroid ultrasound and orbital computed tomography, with clinical symptoms and serum thyroxine and TRAb, informed diagnoses. Study results and limitations: With a median lead of 6.5 months before onset, the model predicted ophthalmopathy.

This clonotype showed up many times. What it binds is unknown. The genes are TRBV11-3 and TRBJ2-1; 8 bases fit TRBD2. The sequencing sample was made of blood. This receptor was taken from a woman aged 25 to 39 with Graves' ophthalmopathy. CDR3 nucleotide sequence: TGTGCCAGCAGCTTAGAAGCGGGGGATTACAATGAGCAGTTCTTC. Protein sequence: CASSLEAGDYNEQFF.